This TCR beta chain was documented in a study of T cell responses to AZD1222 COVID-19 vaccine (dated by TCRdb to 2020 to 2023). For the wider study: AZD1222 recipients given second doses at about 4 weeks or at about 12 weeks were pooled, since spike-specific TCR depth and breadth were not found to differ between the two schedules. A total of more than 230 trial participants underwent TCR sequencing, of whom approximately 210 received two doses of AZD1222 and 26 received two doses of the MenACWY control vaccine. Trial participants were enrolled into age subgroups of 18-55, 56-69 and 70-plus years, which contained approximately 150, 30 and 60 TCR-sequenced participants, respectively.

The time point tag for this specimen amounts to: baseline before first vaccination. Samples from vaccinated people were obtained from the UK trials COV001 and COV002, which included a single-blind randomized controlled phase 2/3 trial of AZD1222 (ChAdOx1 nCoV-19) in healthy adults. Trial participant PBMC samples were collected at day 0 and day 28 after the second dose for TCRbeta chain sequencing. Summary of the overall study and its limitations: Because no samples from the day 14 peak response were available, repertoires could be characterized only after the peak T cell response. After two AZD1222 doses, both the breadth and the depth of spike-specific TCRs were significantly higher than at day 0 and than in MenACWY recipients. In the small 56-69-year group, the increase in depth fell short of significance, most likely because of low power. Conclusions about previously exposed vaccinees are limited, since just six or seven AZD1222 recipients were seropositive for SARS-CoV-2 at baseline. The whole spike protein was spanned by vaccine-associated CD4 TCRs, and dominant responses were seen in regions 160-218 and 743-854. Most participants were white British and females outnumbered males, and the authors suggested that clonal diversity may have been underestimated. Epitopes outside the regions mutated in the B.1.351 and B.1.1.7 variants were reportedly recognized by nearly half of the unique spike-specific TCRs.

The CDR3 regions of human TCRbeta chains were analyzed by immunosequencing. Per the original workflow: Repertoire TCRs were matched against a reference library of SARS-CoV-2-specific TCRs generated with the MIRA antigen-specificity platform. Breadth meant the fraction of unique TCRs that were SARS-CoV-2-associated, whereas depth meant the fraction of total T cells that were SARS-CoV-2-associated. Using the MIRA data, each spike-specific TCR was mapped to the spike region that the TCR reacts to and placed in a CD4 or CD8 class. Log10-transformed breadth and depth values were compared by one-way ANOVA with Sidak's multiple comparisons tests. The table comes from immuneACCESS by way of TCRdb, which keeps in-frame sequences with V and J called. Part of the clones is missing from these tables; in studies checked, under half for an unresolved V gene and the rest for unknown reasons. V and J calls and clone size are given by that table; D and trimming were obtained from the DNA. This sample comprises 90,000 or so clones, more than 70% of them detected only once. Less than 20% of the sample is held by the ten biggest clonotypes.

Worth noting for this clone: No antigen is known for it. No per-base quality is available; no much larger clone lies one base away.

The CDR3 spans 13 residues, from the cysteine through the phenylalanine. Kept here is only the CDR3 DNA, which spans 39 bases and is read in frame from base 1. Trimming removed 4 bases from V and 8 bases from J, leaving 13 bases between the germline ends. CDR1 and CDR2 are read off the germline V gene as SGHDT and YYEEEE. This material consisted of peripheral blood, taken on day 0 of AZD1222 vaccination. This clonotype originated in an adult in good health. In this chain, TRBV5-6 is recombined with TRBJ1-5, and possibly TRBD1, on 5 matching bases. The DNA sequence is as follows: TGTGCCAGCAGCCCGATGGGGCGAGAGCCCCAGCATTTT. Protein translation: CASSPMGREPQHF.